The T cell receptor beta chain under discussion was sequenced for a study of cytomegalovirus exposure and HLA in healthy donors. Whole-study context: In a previous analysis, 117 million unique TCR beta sequences were found from 150 million to 200 million T cells. The study, taken as a whole, reports: Several of the most significant clusters appeared linked to common viral pathogens, based on a later analysis. It is likely that the observed cluster of highly shared sequence variants was a sequencing artifact. Presence/absence analyses supposed approximately even sequencing depth among donors.

As concerns this clone: Antigen: not known.

The CDR3 has 15 residues. From germline, CDR1 is SGDLS and CDR2 YYNGEE. The trim removed 4 bases at V and 2 bases at J, leaving 6 bases unmatched. PCR was performed using 60 Vbeta and 13 Jbeta primers. Generated by immunoSEQ multiplex PCR, the TCRdb table keeps only in-frame clones and is missing some. Of roughly 130,000 clones detected, 55% to 75% appear once; the ten largest clones hold 1.5% to 2%. The chain recombines TRBV9 with TRBJ2-3, with 8 bases lining up with TRBD2. This TCR derives from a man aged 25-45 years in good health and CMV-seropositive. The sample comprised PBMCs. In DNA, the CDR3 is TGTGCCAGCAGCCTTACCGGGAGGGCCACAGATACGCAGTATTTT. As protein: CASSLTGRATDTQYF.